Here is one T cell receptor beta chain with its context. Its antigen is undetermined. The data were taken from a study of response to subunit inactivated influenza vaccine. Findings and caveats of the study: T cells newly recruited by each seasonal influenza vaccination are few, the authors suggested.

CDR3 length equals 13 residues. V dropped 4 bases and J dropped 5 bases, with 8 bases sitting between them. Germline loops: CDR1 KGHDR, CDR2 SFDVKD. Each CDR3 protein gets one entry after TCRdb re-called the RT-PCR reads with MiXCR. The sample has under 950,000 distinct CDR3 sequences, over 20% seen once. This clonotype originated in a man in his fifties or sixties who received an inactivated influenza vaccine. The chain combines TRBV24-1 with TRBJ2-1; D unresolved. This specimen was PBMCs from blood, taken 4 to 6 days after vaccination. The CDR3 loop is CATSEVLHNEQFF. Written as DNA, the CDR3 is TGTGCCACCAGTGAGGTCCTCCACAATGAGCAGTTCTTC.